This record covers a single T cell receptor beta chain. Clones were sequenced by immunoSEQ multiplex PCR, and TCRdb holds only the in-frame ones, with some missing. Of over 150,000 clones detected, approximately 85% appear once; the ten largest clones hold 6.2%. The sample comes from a study of blood T cell repertoires in COVID-19. Study information: Italy, Spain and the United States were the sources of the convalescent and acute COVID-19 samples.

The CDR3 totals 15 residues. Germline V lookup: CDR1 LNHDA, CDR2 SQIVND (reference sequence). V gave up 3 bases and J gave up 2 bases, with 11 bases separating them. Participants' own reports of clinical history determined their cohort assignment. Each recovered donor of Cohort 3 presented with two negative PCRs, clearance, or symptom resolution. The receptor comes from a man aged 40-49 years who had recovered from COVID-19. Sequencing was carried out using PBMCs or T cells enriched from blood (not recorded which). The chain has TRBV19 and TRBJ1-3; D unresolved. CDR3 DNA sequence: TGTGCCAGTAGTATGAACGGGAATGCTGGAAACACCATATATTTT. It codes for CASSMNGNAGNTIYF.